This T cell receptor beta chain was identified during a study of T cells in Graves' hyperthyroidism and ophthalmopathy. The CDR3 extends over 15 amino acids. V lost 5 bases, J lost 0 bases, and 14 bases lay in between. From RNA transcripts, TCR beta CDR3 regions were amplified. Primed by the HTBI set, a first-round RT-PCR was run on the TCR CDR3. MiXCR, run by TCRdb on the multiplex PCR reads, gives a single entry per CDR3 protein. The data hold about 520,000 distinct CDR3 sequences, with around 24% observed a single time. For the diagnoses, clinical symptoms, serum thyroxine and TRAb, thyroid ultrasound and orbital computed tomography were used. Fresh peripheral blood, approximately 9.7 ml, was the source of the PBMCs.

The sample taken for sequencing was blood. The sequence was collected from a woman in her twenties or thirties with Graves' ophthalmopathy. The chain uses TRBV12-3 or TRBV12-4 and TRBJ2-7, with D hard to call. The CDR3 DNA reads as TGTGCCAGCAGTCAGGCAGCCCCCGGCTCCTACGAGCAGTACTTC. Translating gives CASSQAAPGSYEQYF.